Listed below are T cell receptor beta chains from one sample, sequenced in a study of Ad26.COV2.S vaccination and SARS-CoV-2 variants. TCRdb's copy holds only in-frame clones and misses some; the assay was immunoSEQ multiplex PCR. This sample has some 180,000 clones, with about 83% found just once. Sequenced material: peripheral blood, taken after recovery from COVID-19. These receptors originate from a human donor who had recovered from COVID-19. The CDR3 runs from the conserved cysteine through the conserved F or W. A D gene is named only where the DNA matches it firmly. A clone size is listed for some rows: how often the clone was seen (once, few, many), or a class if it is expanded.

>TRBV28|TRBJ2-3|.|.
CASSIPGTVITDTQYF
TGTGCCAGCAGCATACCCGGGACGGTGATCACAGATACGCAGTATTTT
>TRBV7-2|TRBJ2-5|.|TRBD2
CASTGTSSRLETQYF
TGTGCCAGCACCGGGACTAGTTCTCGCTTGGAGACCCAGTACTTC
>TRBV9|TRBJ2-2|.|.
CASSVASGELFF
TGTGCCAGCAGCGTAGCTTCCGGGGAGCTGTTTTTT
>TRBV6-6|TRBJ1-2|.|TRBD1
CASSSPRTGGNYGYTF
TGTGCCAGCAGTTCCCCCCGGACAGGGGGGAACTATGGCTACACCTTC
>TRBV19|TRBJ2-7|.|.
CASSADSYYEQYF
TGTGCCAGTAGTGCCGACAGCTACTACGAGCAGTACTTC
>TRBV29-1|TRBJ2-3|.|TRBD2
CSGEGRSTDTQYF
TGCAGCGGGGAGGGACGGAGCACAGATACGCAGTATTTT
>TRBV28|TRBJ1-4|many|.
CASSSQTGPNEKLFF
TGTGCCAGCAGTTCCCAGACAGGACCTAATGAAAAACTGTTTTTT
>TRBV12-3/TRBV12-4|TRBJ2-1|.|.
CASSLAGNEQFF
TGTGCCAGCAGTTTAGCGGGCAATGAGCAGTTCTTC
>TRBV4-2|TRBJ1-2|.|TRBD1
CASSYEQGAQYGYTF
TGTGCCAGCAGTTACGAACAGGGGGCGCAATATGGCTACACCTTC
>TRBV27|TRBJ2-1|.|.
CASSLLGFGGTYNEQFF
TGTGCCAGCAGTTTATTAGGGTTCGGAGGAACTTACAATGAGCAGTTCTTC
>TRBV5-6|TRBJ1-5|.|.
CASSFGSLYPNQPQHF
TGTGCCAGCAGCTTCGGCAGCCTATACCCCAATCAGCCCCAGCATTTT
>TRBV14|TRBJ2-3|.|.
CASSATDTQYF
TGTGCCAGCAGTGCCACAGATACGCAGTATTTT
>TRBV6-2/TRBV6-3|TRBJ1-1|.|.
CASSLGLNTEAFF
TGTGCCAGCAGTTTAGGATTGAACACTGAAGCTTTCTTT
>TRBV5-6|TRBJ2-3|.|TRBD2
CASSFRGRAWDTQYF
TGTGCCAGCAGCTTCCGCGGGAGGGCCTGGGATACGCAGTATTTT
>TRBV5-1|TRBJ2-3|.|TRBD2
CASSLIGLADQSTQYF
TGCGCCAGCAGCTTGATTGGACTAGCGGACCAAAGTACGCAGTATTTT
>TRBV5-1|TRBJ2-5|once|TRBD2
CASSLLAGSFGGGLETQYF
TGCGCCAGCAGCTTACTAGCGGGTTCGTTTGGGGGAGGACTAGAGACCCAGTACTTC
>TRBV7-3|TRBJ1-1|once|TRBD1
CASSSGTGDTEAFF
TGTGCCAGCAGTTCCGGGACAGGAGACACTGAAGCTTTCTTT
>TRBV30|TRBJ1-5|.|.
CAWGGQTNQPQHF
TGTGCCTGGGGGGGACAAACAAATCAGCCCCAGCATTTT
>TRBV24-1|TRBJ2-1|.|TRBD1
CATGTGAEQFF
TGTGCCACCGGGACAGGGGCTGAGCAGTTCTTC
>TRBV11-2|TRBJ1-1|.|.
CASSLVVGTGNTEAFF
TGTGCCAGCAGCTTAGTAGTCGGCACAGGGAACACTGAAGCTTTCTTT
>TRBV6-5|TRBJ2-7|.|TRBD1
CASSLGGQGGEQYF
TGTGCCAGCAGCCTTGGAGGACAGGGGGGCGAGCAGTACTTC
>TRBV2|TRBJ2-2|once|.
CASDQDSVGELFF
TGTGCCAGCGACCAGGACTCCGTAGGCGAGCTGTTTTTT
>TRBV18|TRBJ2-5|once|.
CASSPRARSQEQETQYF
TGTGCCAGCTCACCGCGGGCTAGGTCCCAGGAACAAGAGACCCAGTACTTC
>TRBV28|TRBJ1-1|.|TRBD1
CASRSTGAQNTEAFF
TGTGCCAGCAGATCGACAGGGGCCCAGAACACTGAAGCTTTCTTT
>TRBV7-8|TRBJ1-6|few|.
CASSPDRDTFYNSPLHF
TGTGCCAGCAGCCCTGACCGGGACACCTTCTATAATTCACCCCTCCACTTT
>TRBV14|TRBJ2-2|few|.
CASSPAGSGELFF
TGTGCCAGCAGCCCGGCAGGGTCGGGGGAGCTGTTTTTT
>TRBV19|TRBJ2-6|.|.
CASRETGANVLTF
TGTGCCAGCCGAGAGACTGGGGCCAACGTCCTGACTTTC
>TRBV4-2|TRBJ2-1|once|TRBD2
CASSPWGGGAYNEQFF
TGTGCCAGCAGCCCTTGGGGCGGGGGGGCGTACAATGAGCAGTTCTTC